These T cell receptor beta chains were read from a single sample in a study of T cell repertoires in cytomegalovirus infection. Each CDR3 protein is one row after TCRdb ran MiXCR on the reads. The repertoire consists of fewer than 85,000 distinct CDR3 sequences, with about 4.2% occurring once and the leading ten covering 20% to 25%. Sample: PBMCs. These receptors were collected from a human donor in good health (CMV status not recorded). Some clones in this sample may be carry-over from other donors' samples. CDR3s include the opening cysteine and the closing phenylalanine or tryptophan. Fields, in order: J gene, clone size, D gene, V gene, CDR3 length, CDR3 protein, CDR3 DNA. The D gene is left open where the match is weak. Expanded clones get a size class; other rows say once, few or many, or leave the size out.

>TRBJ2-1|NA|NA|TRBV7-3|19
CASSLSGVGRALGYNEQFF
TGTGCCAGCAGCTTATCGGGTGTCGGCCGTGCCTTGGGGTACAATGAGCAGTTCTTC
>TRBJ1-5|many|NA|TRBV2|13
CASSEGAGQPQHF
TGTGCCAGCAGTGAAGGGGCTGGTCAGCCCCAGCATTTT
>TRBJ1-2|many|NA|TRBV20-1|13
CSADRGQFLGYTF
TGCAGTGCTGACCGGGGCCAGTTTCTTGGCTACACCTTC
>TRBJ2-5|NA|NA|TRBV7-2|14
CASSPGTLEAAQYF
TGTGCCAGCAGCCCTGGGACCCTGGAGGCGGCCCAGTACTTC
>TRBJ2-1|NA|NA|TRBV15|15
CATSRDGGMRLGQFF
TGTGCCACCAGCAGAGATGGAGGCATGAGGTTAGGGCAGTTCTTC
>TRBJ1-1|many|TRBD1|TRBV7-2|14
CASSPYRTGAEAFF
TGTGCCAGCAGCCCGTATAGGACAGGCGCTGAAGCTTTCTTT
>TRBJ2-2|many|NA|TRBV7-2|16
CASSPTRVANTGELFF
TGTGCCAGCAGCCCCACTAGAGTCGCGAACACCGGGGAGCTGTTTTTT
>TRBJ2-1|few|TRBD1|TRBV12-3/TRBV12-4|17
CASSLSSGTGHTNEQFF
TGTGCCAGCAGCCTCAGCTCCGGGACAGGGCACACAAATGAGCAGTTCTTC
>TRBJ2-3|NA|NA|TRBV7-2|14
CASSASINTDTQYF
TGTGCCAGCAGCGCCAGCATCAACACAGATACGCAGTATTTT
>TRBJ2-1|many|NA|TRBV7-3|15
CASSSVSSSYNEQFF
TGTGCCAGCAGCTCAGTCTCGAGCTCCTACAATGAGCAGTTCTTC
>TRBJ1-6|many|NA|TRBV7-2|13
CASSSGANSPLHF
TGTGCCAGCAGCTCCGGGGCGAATTCACCCCTCCACTTT
>TRBJ2-5|NA|TRBD1|TRBV7-9|17
CASSLAATTGFEETQYF
TGTGCCAGCAGCTTAGCGGCGACGACAGGGTTCGAGGAGACCCAGTACTTC
>TRBJ1-6|many|NA|TRBV7-2|12
CASSVENSPLHF
TGTGCCAGCAGCGTGGAGAATTCACCCCTCCACTTT
>TRBJ1-1|many|TRBD1|TRBV7-8|16
CASSFRQGARITEAFF
TGTGCCAGCAGCTTCCGACAGGGGGCTAGGATTACTGAAGCTTTCTTT
>TRBJ2-7|many|NA|TRBV7-2|13
CASSPVGAYEQYF
TGTGCCAGCAGCCCCGTCGGAGCCTACGAGCAGTACTTC
>TRBJ2-6|many|NA|TRBV5-6|15
CASSQSGAGANVLTF
TGTGCCAGCAGCCAGTCCGGCGCTGGGGCCAACGTCCTGACTTTC
>TRBJ2-6|many|TRBD1|TRBV7-2|17
CASSLRDRVLGANVLTF
TGTGCCAGCAGCTTACGGGACAGGGTGTTAGGGGCCAACGTCCTGACTTTC
>TRBJ1-2|NA|NA|TRBV6-4|16
CASSDSRSRVVGGYTF
TGTGCCAGCAGTGACTCGAGGAGCAGGGTGGTAGGTGGCTACACCTTC
>TRBJ1-4|many|NA|TRBV12-3/TRBV12-4|12
CASSFHKRELFF
TGTGCCAGCAGTTTTCACAAGCGCGAACTGTTTTTT
>TRBJ1-1|many|NA|TRBV7-8|13
CASSPNRLVEVFF
TGTGCCAGCAGCCCCAACAGGCTGGTCGAAGTTTTCTTT
>TRBJ1-1|many|NA|TRBV7-6|13
CASSAGTAPGTFF
TGTGCCAGCAGCGCCGGGACGGCACCAGGAACTTTCTTT
>TRBJ1-2|many|NA|TRBV7-2|13
CASSLDKIYGYTF
TGTGCCAGCAGCTTGGACAAAATCTATGGCTACACCTTC
>TRBJ2-6|many|NA|TRBV6-2/TRBV6-3|14
CASRDRPGANVLTF
TGTGCCAGCAGGGACAGACCTGGGGCCAACGTCCTGACTTTC
>TRBJ2-7|many|NA|TRBV20-1|15
CSAEKSGTQKGEQYF
TGCAGTGCCGAAAAGTCCGGGACCCAGAAGGGCGAGCAGTACTTC
>TRBJ2-2|few|NA|TRBV6-2/TRBV6-3|12
CASKQNTGELFF
TGTGCCAGCAAGCAGAACACCGGGGAGCTGTTTTTT
>TRBJ2-3|many|TRBD2|TRBV7-2|16
CASSLQSGVSTDTQYF
TGTGCCAGCAGCTTGCAAAGCGGGGTGAGCACAGATACGCAGTATTTT
>TRBJ2-1|many|NA|TRBV7-2|16
CASSTVGTFHLNEQFF
TGTGCCAGCAGCACGGTCGGGACATTCCACCTCAATGAGCAGTTCTTC
>TRBJ2-7|many|TRBD2|TRBV7-2|16
CASSVAGTSISYEQYF
TGTGCCAGCAGCGTTGCCGGGACTAGCATCTCCTACGAGCAGTACTTC
>TRBJ2-5|many|NA|TRBV20-1|10
CSASLETQYF
TGCAGTGCTAGTCTGGAGACCCAGTACTTC
>TRBJ2-2|many|NA|TRBV20-1|15
CSARRPRGDTGELFF
TGCAGTGCTAGAAGGCCCCGCGGTGACACCGGGGAGCTGTTTTTT
>TRBJ1-1|many|NA|TRBV12-3/TRBV12-4|13
CASSAQRAGAAFF
TGTGCCAGCAGTGCCCAGAGGGCAGGGGCCGCTTTCTTT
>TRBJ1-2|many|TRBD1|TRBV12-3/TRBV12-4|15
CASSKGQGVDYGYTF
TGTGCCAGCAGTAAGGGACAGGGAGTCGACTATGGCTACACCTTC
>TRBJ2-2|many|TRBD1|TRBV7-2|15
CASSLGQPNTGELFF
TGTGCCAGCAGCTTGGGACAGCCGAACACCGGGGAGCTGTTTTTT